The next 20 T cell receptor beta chains were all read from a single sample in a study of blood T cell repertoires in COVID-19. Clones were sequenced by immunoSEQ multiplex PCR, and TCRdb holds only the in-frame ones, with some missing. The sample yields 70,000 or so clones, around 90% seen once. The specimen was peripheral blood. Receptor source: a human donor in a cohort sampled during active COVID-19.

The CDR3, as DNA: TGTGCCACCAGTGATCCTACTAGCGGGAGTACAGATACGCAGTATTTT. Encoded protein: CATSDPTSGSTDTQYF. The rearrangement joins TRBV24-1 to TRBJ2-3; 11 bases align to TRBD2. Germline CDR1 KGHDR, CDR2 SFDVKD. V gave up 3 bases and J gave up 3 bases; unmatched junction bases: 4. The CDR3 loop spans 16 amino acids.

The chain combines TRBV30 with TRBJ1-3; D is unclear. The CDR3 extends over 17 amino acids. Trimming took off 0 bases at V and 0 bases at J, with 15 bases between the two ends. The V gene's germline CDR1 is GTSNPN and CDR2 SVGIG (reference sequence). For the CDR3, the DNA is TGTGCCTGGAGTGTACTATGGCGAGGCTCCTCTGGAAACACCATATATTTT. Its protein product is CAWSVLWRGSSGNTIYF.

The V call is TRBV7-9, the J call TRBJ2-5; D possibly corresponds to TRBD2 (5 bases). Trimming took off 7 bases at V and 5 bases at J, with 14 bases between the two ends. Per germline, CDR1 SEHNR and CDR2 FQNEAQ (reference sequence). The CDR3 has 13 amino acids. The CDR3 DNA reads as TGTGCCAGCACTGCGGGTGGTTGGGAGACCCAGTACTTC. This encodes CASTAGGWETQYF.

The V gene is TRBV5-4, the J gene TRBJ1-2; no clear D. The CDR3 totals 13 residues. Trimming took 0 bases from V and 6 from J, leaving 9 bases between them. CDR1 and CDR2 from the germline V gene are SGHNT and YYREEE (reference sequence). The CDR3 spells CASSLVVSDGYTF. Written as DNA, the CDR3 is TGTGCCAGCAGCTTGGTGGTCAGTGATGGCTACACCTTC. The complete variable domain, with remaining parts taken from reference TRBV5-4 and TRBJ1-2, reads ETGVTQSPTHLIKTRGQQVTLRCSSQSGHNTVSWYQQALGQGPQFIFQYYREEENGRGNFPPRFSGLQFPNYSSELNVNALELDDSALYLCASSLVVSDGYTFGSGTRLTVV.

V gene TRBV28 combines with J gene TRBJ1-4; D not certain. Trimming left V 8 bases short and J 0 bases short, with 7 bases between. Germline lookup yields CDR1 MDHEN and CDR2 SYDVKM. The CDR3 contains 13 residues. This chain's CDR3 is CASARTTNEKLFF. The CDR3 DNA reads as TGTGCCAGCGCGCGGACAACTAATGAAAAACTGTTTTTT.

V and J are TRBV19 and TRBJ2-7, with D possibly TRBD2 on 7 matching bases. This CDR3 contains 16 residues. V shed 5 bases and J shed 1 base, with 18 bases lying between them. CDR1 is LNHDA, CDR2 SQIVND, per germline (reference sequence). In DNA form, the CDR3 reads TGTGCCAGTAGTCATCTAGGGGGGGAACTTTCCTACGAGCAGTACTTC. Protein sequence: CASSHLGGELSYEQYF.

The V and J genes are TRBV15 and TRBJ2-5; perhaps TRBD2 as D (5 bases). The CDR3 length is 14 residues. Trimming took 8 bases from V and 2 from J, leaving 15 bases between them. CDR1 LNHNV and CDR2 YYDKDF come from the germline V gene (reference sequence). The CDR3 sequence is CATSSPRGQETQYF. The CDR3, as DNA: TGTGCCACCTCCTCTCCCCGGGGACAAGAGACCCAGTACTTC. The whole variable domain, filled in from reference TRBV15 and TRBJ2-5, reads DAMVIQNPRYQVTQFGKPVTLSCSQTLNHNVMYWYQQKSSQAPKLLFHYYDKDFNNEADTPDNFQSRRPNTSFCFLDIRSPGLGDTAMYLCATSSPRGQETQYFGPGTRLLVL.

This chain uses TRBV18 with TRBJ1-1; D perhaps matches TRBD1 (6 bases). Looked up from germline, CDR1 is KGHSH and CDR2 is LQKENI. There are 14 residues in the CDR3. V was trimmed by 1 base and J by 4 bases, leaving 10 bases between them. The CDR3 DNA reads TGTGCCAGCTCACCACGACAGGAAATCACTGAAGCTTTCTTT. It is translated as CASSPRQEITEAFF.

This rearrangement joins TRBV28 to TRBJ2-1; 7 bases fit TRBD2. J gave up 4 bases and V 7 bases, and 7 bases lay outside the gene matches. Germline V CDR1 and CDR2: MDHEN, SYDVKM. CDR3 length equals 14 residues. In DNA form, the CDR3 reads TGTGCCAGCATCCACGCGGGAGAATACAATGAGCAGTTCTTC. Residues: CASIHAGEYNEQFF.

The rearrangement uses TRBV10-3 and TRBJ2-5; tentative D call: TRBD2 (6 bases). The ends were cut back, 11 bases at V and 1 base at J, with 14 bases in the middle. This CDR3 comprises 13 residues. Germline CDR1 is ENHRY and CDR2 is SYGVKD. The CDR3 DNA reads as TGTGCCTCCACGGGGGAATCCCAAGAGACCCAGTACTTC. This sequence encodes CASTGESQETQYF.

The chain combines TRBV28 with TRBJ2-5, with 7 bases matching TRBD1. Germline V gene sequence: CDR1 MDHEN, CDR2 SYDVKM. CDR3 length: 14 residues. Germline trimming cut 4 bases from V and 4 bases from J; bases unmatched to any gene: 6. CDR3 DNA sequence: TGTGCCAGCAGTTCCACAGGGGTAGGAGAGACCCAGTACTTC. This encodes CASSSTGVGETQYF.

This clone was observed a few times. The J gene is TRBJ2-7, the V gene TRBV6-1, with 8 bases aligning to TRBD1. The CDR3 totals 16 residues. The germline V gene encodes CDR1 MNHNS and CDR2 SASEGT. V gave up 0 bases and J gave up 5 bases; unmatched junction bases: 9. This CDR3 is CASSEASGTGRDEQYF. DNA of the CDR3: TGTGCCAGCAGTGAAGCTAGTGGGACAGGAAGAGACGAGCAGTACTTC.

This clone was detected once. The chain combines TRBV19 with TRBJ2-5, with 7 bases that match TRBD1. From germline, CDR1 is LNHDA and CDR2 SQIVND (reference sequence). J gave up 1 base and V 10 bases, and 9 bases lay outside the gene matches. This CDR3 contains 14 residues. The CDR3 region is CATAKTGPQETQYF. DNA of the CDR3: TGTGCCACCGCCAAGACAGGGCCCCAAGAGACCCAGTACTTC.

V and J are TRBV2 and TRBJ2-7; 9 bases align to TRBD1. V was pared by 6 bases and J by 4 bases, with 4 bases of the junction left unmatched. The CDR3 has 13 residues. From germline, CDR1 is SNHLY and CDR2 FYNNEI. DNA of the CDR3: TGTGCCAGCAGCCCGACAGGGGGGTACGAGCAGTACTTC. It codes for CASSPTGGYEQYF.

V usage is TRBV28 and J usage is TRBJ1-2, with D perhaps matching TRBD1 (6 bases). The germline V gene encodes CDR1 MDHEN and CDR2 SYDVKM. CDR3 size: 14 residues. The V gene lost 5 bases and the J gene lost 12 bases, with 22 bases spanning the gap. The CDR3 loop is CASSAPAQGTMDTF. The CDR3 DNA sequence: TGTGCCAGCAGTGCACCCGCGCAGGGGACTATGGACACCTTC.

The DNA of the CDR3 is TGTGCCAGCACCATTGGGTCGGGAGCTGGCTACGAGCAGTACTTC. This codes for CASTIGSGAGYEQYF. The genes are TRBV27 and TRBJ2-7; D perhaps matches TRBD2 (6 bases). Germline CDR1 and CDR2: MNHEY and SMNVEV (reference sequence). The V gene lost 7 bases and the J gene lost 3 bases, with 19 bases spanning the gap. This CDR3 contains 15 residues.

The chain links TRBV4-3 to TRBJ1-5, with 11 bases fitting TRBD1. The V gene's germline CDR1 is LGHNA and CDR2 YSLEER. This CDR3 contains 14 residues. Trimming at V came to 5 bases and at J to 7 bases, leaving 4 bases not matched to a gene. CDR3 amino acids: CASSKGQGDQPQHF. The CDR3 nucleotides read TGCGCCAGCAGCAAGGGACAGGGGGACCAGCCCCAGCATTTT.

V is TRBV4-2 and J is TRBJ1-3; weak D call: TRBD1 (5 bases). There are 18 residues in the CDR3. Germline lookup yields CDR1 LGHNA and CDR2 YNFKEQ. The V gene lost 1 base and the J gene lost 2 bases, with 18 bases spanning the gap. In DNA, the CDR3 is TGTGCCAGCAGCCAAGTAGGAACGAACAGGCCGCCTGGAAACACCATATATTTT. Amino acid sequence: CASSQVGTNRPPGNTIYF.

This chain uses TRBV9 with TRBJ2-1, with 11 bases fitting TRBD2. The germline V gene has CDR1 SGDLS and CDR2 YYNGEE. The CDR3 contains 16 residues. Losses at the gene ends were 0 bases for V and 7 bases for J; bases not matched to a gene: 6. The CDR3 is CASSVEGTSGVNEQFF. The CDR3 DNA sequence: TGTGCCAGCAGCGTAGAAGGGACTAGCGGCGTAAATGAGCAGTTCTTC.

The J gene is TRBJ1-4, the V gene TRBV20-1; 10 nucleotides line up with TRBD1. The length of the CDR3 is 18 residues. Germline V lookup: CDR1 DFQATT, CDR2 SNEGSKA (reference sequence). The V gene end was trimmed by 3 bases and the J gene end by 4 bases; junction bases not matched to a gene: 14. Here the CDR3 reads CSASPSWDRGPYNEKLFF. DNA for the CDR3: TGCAGTGCTAGTCCCTCGTGGGACAGGGGCCCTTATAATGAAAAACTGTTTTTT.